The 5 T cell receptor beta chains reported below all come from one sample, sequenced in a study of T cell responses to AZD1222 COVID-19 vaccine. TCRdb's table, derived via immunoSEQ multiplex PCR, lists solely in-frame clones and lacks some. The data show about 200,000 clones, approximately 93% seen once. The sequences come from peripheral blood, collected 28 days after the second AZD1222 dose. Receptors were obtained from an adult who received the AZD1222 COVID-19 vaccine.

This clone appeared a single time. The V call is TRBV10-3, the J call TRBJ2-3, with D possibly being TRBD1 (5 bases). The V gene lost 8 bases and the J gene lost 2 bases, with 14 bases spanning the gap. Per the germline V gene, CDR1 is ENHRY and CDR2 is SYGVKD. There are 14 residues in the CDR3. CDR3 nucleotide sequence: TGTGCCATCGGCCAGGGTGAGGACACAGATACGCAGTATTTT. Translation gives CAIGQGEDTDTQYF.

CDR3 amino acids: CAISPGTRDEQYF. The CDR3 DNA reads as TGTGCCATCAGCCCCGGGACTAGAGACGAGCAGTACTTC. The chain is built from TRBV10-3 and TRBJ2-7, with TRBD2 identical over 8 bases. V lost 6 bases to trimming and J lost 5 bases; unmatched junction nucleotides: 6. The CDR3 is made up of 13 amino acids. Germline CDR1 reads ENHRY; CDR2 reads SYGVKD.

The sample holds a few counts of this clone. The chain combines TRBV6-6 with TRBJ1-2; TRBD1 might be the D (5 bases). V shed 5 bases and J shed 4 bases, with 11 bases lying between them. In germline, CDR1 is MNHNY, CDR2 SVGAGI (reference sequence). The CDR3 contains 13 residues. Written as DNA, the CDR3 is TGTGCCAGCAGTATCAGGGTTTCCTATGGCTACACCTTC. It encodes CASSIRVSYGYTF.

The chain employs TRBV11-3 and TRBJ2-1; tentative D call: TRBD1 (5 bases). Germline lookup yields CDR1 SGHNT and CDR2 YENEEA. CDR3 size: 14 residues. Trimming took 1 base from V and 5 from J, leaving 9 bases between them. CDR3 in amino acids: CASSLGAGNNEQFF. In DNA, the CDR3 is TGTGCCAGCAGCTTAGGTGCAGGGAACAATGAGCAGTTCTTC.

The rearrangement joins TRBV18 to TRBJ1-3, with a weak D call TRBD1 (6 bases). Trimming cost V 6 bases and J 6 bases, with 12 bases left between them. The CDR3 has 13 amino acids. CDR1 and CDR2 (germline): KGHSH, LQKENI. The CDR3 DNA sequence: TGTGCCAGCTCTCCGGGACAAGCAAACACCATATATTTT. It specifies CASSPGQANTIYF.